Listed below are T cell receptor beta chains from one sample, sequenced in a study of T cell clusters in autoimmune cytopenias. No DNA is given; TCRdb re-called the multiplex PCR reads and lists each CDR3 protein once. Seen in this sample are 6,800 or so distinct CDR3 sequences; the ten most common clones hold approximately 9.4%. These data were likewise used in another study, on T cell repertoires in aging, cancer and after chemotherapy.

Sequencing input: peripheral blood. Receptors originate from a human donor in good health. Each CDR3 is given with its conserved first and last residue. Some rows have no size entry. The others give once, few or many, or a class for an expanded clone.

cdr3_length clone_size j_call v_call cdr3_aa
14 . TRBJ2-7 TRBV19 CASSYGGPSYEQYF
15 medium-sized TRBJ2-5 TRBV6-5 CASRGNRGLWETQYF
13 large TRBJ2-5 TRBV29-1 CSVESRGVQTQYF
16 . TRBJ2-1 TRBV7-6 CASSPRLVAGYNEQFF
15 medium-sized TRBJ2-1 TRBV6-6 CASSFTGGGSNEQFF
14 . TRBJ2-1 TRBV5-4 CASSPGRESGEQFF
14 . TRBJ2-1 TRBV27 CASRLPGTGDEQFF
14 large TRBJ2-5 TRBV29-1 CSVGRTGGKETQYF
14 medium-sized TRBJ1-4 TRBV12-3/TRBV12-4 CASSLQGFNEKLFF
13 . TRBJ2-3 TRBV12-3/TRBV12-4 CASSLLRADTQYF
15 . TRBJ1-2 TRBV6-2/TRBV6-3 CASSYPGRRNYGYTF
13 . TRBJ2-5 TRBV5-6 CASSLDGRGTQYF
12 medium-sized TRBJ1-1 TRBV29-1 CSARQGNTEAFF
16 medium-sized TRBJ2-3 TRBV19 CASSMRWSRETDTQYF
14 medium-sized TRBJ2-7 TRBV29-1 CSVEDQGAGDEQYF
15 medium-sized TRBJ2-3 TRBV29-1 CSVEEKQGNTDTQYF
13 . TRBJ2-5 TRBV7-2 CASSQLGVETQYF
11 medium-sized TRBJ1-1 TRBV19 CASSGYTEAFF
14 medium-sized TRBJ1-5 TRBV30 CAWGTGTDNQPQHF
17 medium-sized TRBJ1-2 TRBV5-6 CASSLGGWGSTNYGYTF
15 . TRBJ1-1 TRBV5-4 CASSLATGLPREAFF
15 medium-sized TRBJ2-1 TRBV6-5 CASHPSGGALGEQFF
14 . TRBJ2-2 TRBV6-2/TRBV6-3 CASSFMGYSGELFF
14 medium-sized TRBJ2-7 TRBV11-1 CASSPDGLAYEQYF
16 medium-sized TRBJ2-1 TRBV18 CASSAGTGSSYNEQFF
18 medium-sized TRBJ2-3 TRBV6-2/TRBV6-3 CASSDSLRSAGGPDTQYF
15 medium-sized TRBJ2-7 TRBV5-5 CASSSPGTLSYEQYF
14 . TRBJ1-2 TRBV18 CASSPSASDYGYTF
16 . TRBJ2-5 TRBV5-4 CASSLEGLGAQETQYF
15 . TRBJ2-6 TRBV30 CAWSSGGSGANVLTF
15 . TRBJ2-7 TRBV6-1 CASSELRDRPYEQYF
14 medium-sized TRBJ2-2 TRBV6-1 CASSDGRATGELFF
14 medium-sized TRBJ2-7 TRBV7-6 CASSLPGGHYEQYF
15 . TRBJ2-1 TRBV19 CASSKRGGGYNEQFF
12 . TRBJ2-5 TRBV7-9 CASSRRGETQYF
15 medium-sized TRBJ2-1 TRBV19 CASSITRLAGGPHLF
14 . TRBJ2-5 TRBV6-1 CASSEARGIGTQYF
13 . TRBJ2-1 TRBV27 CASSLSSYNEQFF
13 . TRBJ2-7 TRBV10-3 CAISEQQNYEQYF
14 . TRBJ2-2 TRBV5-1 CASSLRGNTGELFF
13 . TRBJ1-1 TRBV11-2 CASSSLANTEAFF
16 . TRBJ2-5 TRBV5-4 CASSLGRASPKETQYF
14 medium-sized TRBJ1-6 TRBV30 CAWDRGSMDSPLHF